Listed here are 21 T cell receptor beta chains from one sample, sequenced in a study of CD8 T cells in Susac syndrome. Reverse transcription of about 0.45 to 1 ug RNA was performed with random hexamers. TCRdb fed the immunoSEQ multiplex PCR reads into MiXCR, producing one record per CDR3 protein. The sample holds around 130,000 distinct CDR3 sequences, 95% seen once. Sequenced input: CD4+ T cells from PBMCs. The source is a human donor with multiple sclerosis.

The chain links TRBV9 to TRBJ2-7; the D is unclear. Looked up from germline, CDR1 is SGDLS and CDR2 is YYNGEE. The CDR3 runs 13 residues. The V gene lost 3 bases and the J gene lost 3 bases, with 10 bases spanning the gap. The CDR3 coding sequence is TGTGCCAGCAGCGGGCAAGGAAGCTACGAGCAGTACTTC. Amino acids: CASSGQGSYEQYF.

The chain carries TRBV7-9 and TRBJ2-1; 10 bases agree with TRBD2. With V trimmed by 1 base and J by 0 bases, 6 bases remained unmatched. The CDR3 totals 18 residues. Germline V gene sequence: CDR1 SEHNR, CDR2 FQNEAQ (reference sequence). The CDR3 nucleotides read TGTGCCAGCAGCTTAGAACTAGCGGGGCGGAGCTCCTACAATGAGCAGTTCTTC. Amino acid sequence: CASSLELAGRSSYNEQFF.

The CDR3 sequence: CAWIGVGGAGELFF. Written as DNA, the CDR3 is TGTGCCTGGATTGGGGTAGGAGGGGCCGGGGAGCTGTTTTTT. The chain employs TRBV30 and TRBJ2-2, with D maybe TRBD2 (6 bases). CDR1 is GTSNPN, CDR2 SVGIG, per germline (reference sequence). V lost 4 bases and J lost 6, with 15 bases in between. This CDR3 has 14 amino acids.

This clonotype was seen just once. The chain couples TRBV5-1 to TRBJ1-5, with TRBD1 matching over 10 bases. CDR1 is SGHRS and CDR2 is YFSETQ in the germline V gene. The CDR3 spans 15 residues. Trimming took 0 bases from V and 7 from J; bases not matched to a gene: 4. The CDR3 sequence: CASSLGGTGEQPQHF. CDR3 sequence (DNA): TGCGCCAGCAGCTTGGGGGGGACAGGGGAGCAGCCCCAGCATTTT.

The gene calls are TRBV29-1 and TRBJ2-7; a possible D gene is TRBD1 (6 bases). The CDR3 runs to 12 residues. Between the trimmed V and J ends, which lost 6 bases and 0 bases, there was a span of 9 bases. Germline CDR1 reads SQVTM; CDR2 reads ANQGSEA. CDR3 sequence: CSVEDSSYEQYF. In DNA form, the CDR3 reads TGCAGCGTGGAGGACAGCTCCTACGAGCAGTACTTC.

The genes are TRBV5-1 and TRBJ2-1, with 9 bases identical to TRBD2. The CDR3 has 16 amino acids. Trimming removed 0 bases from V and 7 bases from J; junction bases left unmatched: 8. CDR1 is SGHRS and CDR2 is YFSETQ in the germline V gene. The CDR3 nucleotides read TGCGCCAGCAGCTTGGCCGGGCGGGAGGGTAGGAATGAGCAGTTCTTC. Its translation: CASSLAGREGRNEQFF.

The chain combines TRBV28 with TRBJ1-2, with D possibly TRBD1 on 5 matching bases. This CDR3 has 15 amino acids. Germline V gene sequence: CDR1 MDHEN, CDR2 SYDVKM. The V and J ends lost 3 bases and 8 bases respectively, with 19 bases between them. CDR3 sequence reads: CASSLGGSLVRGYTF. Written as DNA, the CDR3 is TGTGCCAGCAGTTTGGGGGGGAGCCTGGTACGAGGCTACACCTTC.

The rearrangement joins TRBV19 to TRBJ2-7; D remains ambiguous. The CDR3 runs 12 residues. Germline V gene sequence: CDR1 LNHDA, CDR2 SQIVND (reference sequence). V was cut by 10 bases and J by 4 bases, with 14 bases left in between. The chain's CDR3 is CATSVEAYEQYF. The CDR3 DNA reads as TGTGCCACCTCTGTCGAGGCTTACGAGCAGTACTTC.

This sequence joins TRBV19 and TRBJ2-1; D not resolved. Germline loops: CDR1 LNHDA, CDR2 SQIVND (reference sequence). The CDR3 loop spans 13 amino acids. Trimming took off 1 base at V and 6 bases at J, with 7 bases between the two ends. The CDR3 region has the DNA TGTGCCAGTAGTATAGCAGGCGCCAATGAGCAGTTCTTC. The encoded protein is CASSIAGANEQFF.

The chain combines TRBV27 with TRBJ2-7; D remains unclear. The CDR3 contains 15 residues. The germline gives CDR1 MNHEY, CDR2 SMNVEV (reference sequence). V was trimmed by 4 bases and J by 0 bases, leaving 13 bases between them. The DNA of the CDR3 is TGTGCCAGCAGTTCACCCGGTGACTTCTCCTACGAGCAGTACTTC. It encodes CASSSPGDFSYEQYF.

The CDR3 nucleotides are TGTGCCAGCAGCCCAGAGGGGACAGGGGGCACAGATACGCAGTATTTT. Amino acid sequence: CASSPEGTGGTDTQYF. The chain employs TRBV9 and TRBJ2-3, with 10 positions matching TRBD1. Trimming removed 4 bases from V and 1 base from J; junction bases left unmatched: 6. The CDR3 is 16 amino acids. Per germline, CDR1 SGDLS and CDR2 YYNGEE.

V is TRBV4-1 and J is TRBJ2-3; D is perhaps TRBD2 (5 bases). The CDR3 extends over 17 amino acids. V lost 1 base and J lost 6, with 20 bases in between. CDR1 MGHRA and CDR2 YSYEKL come from the germline V gene. The DNA of the CDR3 is TGCGCCAGCAGCCAAGTTTTCTCTAGCCAAAGTGGGGATACGCAGTATTTT. Its protein is CASSQVFSSQSGDTQYF.

The chain recombines TRBV3-1 with TRBJ2-5, with D perhaps assigned TRBD1 or TRBD2 (5 bases each). CDR1 and CDR2 (germline): LGHDT, YNNKEL (reference sequence). Trimming removed 0 bases at V and 2 bases at J, with 7 bases between. The CDR3 sequence is 14 residues long. CDR3 amino acids: CASSQEGRQETQYF. The CDR3 nucleotides are TGTGCCAGCAGCCAAGAGGGACGACAAGAGACCCAGTACTTC.

CDR3 region: CSFRLLTGGHTEAFF. The CDR3 DNA reads as TGCAGCTTCCGGCTCTTGACAGGGGGTCACACTGAAGCTTTCTTT. The chain recombines TRBV29-1 with TRBJ1-1; the match to TRBD1 covers 9 bases. This CDR3 spans 15 amino acids. Per the germline V gene, CDR1 is SQVTM and CDR2 is ANQGSEA. With 8 bases clipped from V and 3 bases from J, the junction kept 13 bases outside the gene matches.

The chain uses TRBV4-3 and TRBJ1-2; D ambiguous. The germline V gene encodes CDR1 LGHNA and CDR2 YSLEER. Trimming took off 0 bases at V and 8 bases at J, with 19 bases between the two ends. The CDR3 runs to 16 residues. This CDR3 reads CASSQEVGGIYVGYTF. CDR3 nucleotides: TGCGCCAGCAGCCAAGAGGTTGGAGGGATCTATGTAGGCTACACCTTC.

The chain employs TRBV27 and TRBJ2-5, with a tentative D call TRBD1 (6 bases). CDR3 length: 14 amino acids. Germline V gene sequence: CDR1 MNHEY, CDR2 SMNVEV (reference sequence). Between the trimmed V and J ends, which lost 8 bases and 5 bases, there was a span of 18 bases. CDR3 bases: TGTGCCAGCCGCTTTCCAGGGGCGGAGGAGACCCAGTACTTC. Amino acids: CASRFPGAEETQYF.

This clonotype was found once. The chain recombines TRBV12-3 or TRBV12-4 with TRBJ1-2; tentative D call: TRBD1 (5 bases). Trimming cost V 5 bases and J 8 bases, with 18 bases left between them. This CDR3 has 14 amino acids. The CDR3 here is CASSRDRIGMGYTF. The CDR3 DNA follows: TGTGCCAGCAGTAGAGACAGAATTGGTATGGGCTACACCTTC.

The chain couples TRBV4-3 to TRBJ2-7; unclear D gene. This CDR3 contains 14 residues. The germline gives CDR1 LGHNA, CDR2 YSLEER. V gave up 0 bases and J gave up 2 bases, with 8 bases separating them. CDR3 amino acids: CASSQEPGAYEQYF. As DNA, the CDR3 is TGCGCCAGCAGCCAAGAGCCAGGAGCCTACGAGCAGTACTTC.

The chain has TRBV20-1 and TRBJ1-2; 7 bases agree with TRBD1. The CDR3 covers 14 residues. J gave up 7 bases and V 3 bases, and 11 bases lay outside the gene matches. Germline CDR1 and CDR2: DFQATT and SNEGSKA (reference sequence). CDR3 residues: CSASSRGKAAGYTF. Written as DNA, the CDR3 is TGCAGTGCTAGCAGCAGGGGGAAGGCCGCTGGCTACACCTTC.

This chain connects TRBV29-1 to TRBJ2-2; perhaps TRBD1 as D (6 bases). The germline V and J ends were trimmed by 6 bases and 5 bases, with 19 bases remaining between them. The CDR3 covers 15 residues. The germline V gene encodes CDR1 SQVTM and CDR2 ANQGSEA. As DNA, the CDR3 is TGCAGCGTCCTCCCACAGGGCCCTGGGACCGGGGAGCTGTTTTTT. Protein sequence: CSVLPQGPGTGELFF.

The rearrangement uses TRBV5-1 and TRBJ2-7; 9 nucleotides line up with TRBD2. After removal of 2 bases from V and 4 bases from J, the junction contained 10 bases not matched to a gene. In germline, CDR1 is SGHRS, CDR2 YFSETQ. The CDR3 runs to 16 residues. CDR3 region: CASSFMSGGFSYEQYF. DNA for the CDR3: TGCGCCAGCAGCTTCATGAGCGGGGGGTTTTCGTACGAGCAGTACTTC.